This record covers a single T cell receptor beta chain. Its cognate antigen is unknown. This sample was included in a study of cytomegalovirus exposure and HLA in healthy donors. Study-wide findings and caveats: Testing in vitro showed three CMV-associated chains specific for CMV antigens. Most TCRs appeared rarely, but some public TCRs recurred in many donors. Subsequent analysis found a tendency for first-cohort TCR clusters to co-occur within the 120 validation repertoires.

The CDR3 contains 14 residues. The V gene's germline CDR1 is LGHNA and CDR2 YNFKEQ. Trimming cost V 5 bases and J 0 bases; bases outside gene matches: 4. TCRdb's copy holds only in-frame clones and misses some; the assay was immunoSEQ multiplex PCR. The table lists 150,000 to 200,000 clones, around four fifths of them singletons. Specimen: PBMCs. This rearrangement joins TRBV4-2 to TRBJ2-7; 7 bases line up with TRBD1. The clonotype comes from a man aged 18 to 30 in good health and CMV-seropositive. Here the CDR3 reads CASSGQVSSYEQYF. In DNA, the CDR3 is TGTGCCAGCAGCGGACAGGTGAGCTCCTACGAGCAGTACTTC.